This T cell receptor beta chain was obtained from a study of shared clonotypes between healthy human individuals. In the study overall: Three CD4 naive, three CD4 memory, two CD8 naive and one CD8 memory plate were used per donor. Study-wide findings and caveats: Four donors shared about 5% of their naive CD4 clonotypes.

About this clone itself: The antigen is not known.

The V end was cut by 7 bases, the J end by 9 bases, with 22 bases between. The germline CDR1 and CDR2 sequences are SEHNR and FQNEAQ (reference sequence). CDR3 length: 15 amino acids. Running of the assay took place at deep level. The repertoire was sequenced with immunoSEQ multiplex PCR; TCRdb's copy has only in-frame clones and lacks some. This sample has about 2.2 million clones, with just over 90% found just once. The naive CD8 fraction comprised CD45RO-negative cells positively selected for CCR7 and excluded terminally differentiated effector memory CD45RA+ cells. Every donor was a Caucasian adult from Nashville, Tennessee.

The clonotype comes from a man between 18 and 29 years old in good health. Some clones in this sample may be carry-over from other donors' samples. The specimen was naive CD8+ T cells from PBMCs. V is TRBV7-9 and J is TRBJ2-1; D unresolved. CDR3 amino acids: CASKGLGPPFGEQFF. CDR3 in DNA: TGTGCCAGCAAAGGTTTAGGGCCACCGTTTGGTGAGCAGTTCTTC.